These 15 T cell receptor beta chains were sequenced from one sample in a study of blood T cell repertoires in COVID-19. Produced via immunoSEQ multiplex PCR; TCRdb's table is partial and in-frame only. The sample lists 250,000 to 350,000 clones; about nine tenths were seen once. Sequenced input: PBMCs or T cells enriched from blood (not recorded which). Every receptor here comes from a woman in her forties or fifties who had been exposed to COVID-19.

The rearrangement uses TRBV5-1 and TRBJ2-7; tentative D call: TRBD2 (6 bases). In germline, CDR1 is SGHRS, CDR2 YFSETQ. V shed 4 bases and J shed 2 bases, with 13 bases lying between them. The CDR3 has 14 residues. In nucleotides, the CDR3 is TGCGCCAGCAGCAACGGAGGGACCACCTACGAGCAGTACTTC. Translation gives CASSNGGTTYEQYF. Complete variable domain (other parts from reference TRBV5-1 and TRBJ2-7): KAGVTQTPRYLIKTRGQQVTLSCSPISGHRSVSWYQQTPGQGLQFLFEYFSETQRNKGNFPGRFSGRQFSNSRSEMNVSTLELGDSALYLCASSNGGTTYEQYFGPGTRLTVT.

This rearrangement joins TRBV2 to TRBJ2-2, with 8 bases fitting TRBD1. Unmatched junction bases numbered 7, after V lost 7 bases and J lost 6 bases. Germline V CDR1 and CDR2: SNHLY, FYNNEI. CDR3 length: 14 residues. The DNA of the CDR3 is TGTGCCAGCACCGAGGACAGGGCGGCCGGGGAGCTGTTTTTT. Its protein product is CASTEDRAAGELFF.

This clone was seen a single time. The V and J genes are TRBV27 and TRBJ1-4; the match to TRBD1 covers 8 bases. CDR1 MNHEY and CDR2 SMNVEV come from the germline V gene (reference sequence). V lost 3 bases to trimming and J lost 3 bases; unmatched junction nucleotides: 3. This CDR3 spans 15 amino acids. DNA of the CDR3: TGTGCCAGCAGTTTCACAGGGGGGGCTAATGAAAAACTGTTTTTT. It is translated as CASSFTGGANEKLFF. The entire variable domain, with the rest obtained from reference TRBV27 and TRBJ1-4, is as follows: EAQVTQNPRYLITVTGKKLTVTCSQNMNHEYMSWYRQDPGLGLRQIYYSMNVEVTDKGDVPEGYKVSRKEKRNFPLILESPSPNQTSLYFCASSFTGGANEKLFFGSGTQLSVL.

The chain recombines TRBV2 with TRBJ2-7, with D uncertain. Germline values: CDR1 SNHLY, CDR2 FYNNEI. V was shortened by 5 bases and J by 2 bases, with 7 bases between the two germline ends. The CDR3 runs to 12 residues. The CDR3 nucleotides read TGTGCCAGCAGTCCCTCCCCCTACGAGCAGTACTTC. This encodes CASSPSPYEQYF.

The chain uses TRBV6-1 and TRBJ1-5, with D hard to call. The germline V and J ends were trimmed by 0 bases and 3 bases, with 9 bases remaining between them. The CDR3 covers 15 residues. Germline CDR1 reads MNHNS; CDR2 reads SASEGT. The DNA for the CDR3 is TGTGCCAGCAGTGAAGCCAACAGCAACAATCAGCCCCAGCATTTT. Amino acids: CASSEANSNNQPQHF.

The chain combines TRBV7-6 with TRBJ2-3; D gene uncertain. V was shortened by 0 bases and J by 4 bases, with 14 bases between the two germline ends. CDR1 SGHVS and CDR2 FNYEAQ come from the germline V gene. This CDR3 region has 16 residues. The CDR3: CASSLALGKFADTQYF. DNA for the CDR3: TGTGCCAGCAGCTTAGCGCTAGGAAAGTTTGCAGATACGCAGTATTTT.

This clone was recorded once. The chain carries TRBV28 and TRBJ1-4, with 8 bases matching TRBD1. Per the germline V gene, CDR1 is MDHEN and CDR2 is SYDVKM. The CDR3 has 15 residues. V lost 3 bases, J lost 4 bases, and 4 bases stayed unmatched. CDR3 DNA: TGTGCCAGCAGTTTTGTAGGACAGGGTAATGAAAAACTGTTTTTT. Translating gives CASSFVGQGNEKLFF.

This chain's CDR3 is CASSQYAGLNTEAFF. DNA for the CDR3: TGCGCCAGCAGCCAATACGCAGGGCTGAACACTGAAGCTTTCTTT. V and J are TRBV4-1 and TRBJ1-1; D perhaps matches TRBD1 (5 bases). V dropped 2 bases and J dropped 0 bases, with 10 bases sitting between them. Looked up from germline, CDR1 is MGHRA and CDR2 is YSYEKL. The CDR3 has 15 amino acids.

This clone appeared a few times. The chain uses TRBV20-1 and TRBJ2-7; the D is unclear. This CDR3 region has 10 residues. From germline, CDR1 is DFQATT and CDR2 SNEGSKA (reference sequence). The ends were cut back, 4 bases at V and 5 bases at J, with 6 bases in the middle. CDR3 bases: TGCAGTGCTACGAGCCACGAGCAGTACTTC. As protein: CSATSHEQYF.

V usage is TRBV28 and J usage is TRBJ1-1, with unresolved D. CDR3 length equals 14 residues. The germline V and J ends were trimmed by 6 bases and 1 base, with 12 bases remaining between them. Germline-derived CDR1 and CDR2 are MDHEN and SYDVKM. The CDR3 protein is CASSPRQTNTEAFF. The CDR3 DNA reads as TGTGCCAGCAGCCCGAGGCAGACGAACACTGAAGCTTTCTTT. The entire variable domain, with the rest obtained from reference TRBV28 and TRBJ1-1, is as follows: DVKVTQSSRYLVKRTGEKVFLECVQDMDHENMFWYRQDPGLGLRLIYFSYDVKMKEKGDIPEGYSVSREKKERFSLILESASTNQTSMYLCASSPRQTNTEAFFGQGTRLTVV.

This sequence joins TRBV28 and TRBJ2-3; 10 nucleotides line up with TRBD2. Germline CDR1 is MDHEN and CDR2 is SYDVKM. J was trimmed by 1 base and V by 5 bases; bases with no gene match: 3. This CDR3 has 15 amino acids. As DNA, the CDR3 is TGTGCCAGCAGTAGCGGGGGGGCCGGCACAGATACGCAGTATTTT. It yields the protein CASSSGGAGTDTQYF. Based on the CDR3 plus reference TRBV28 and TRBJ2-3, the full variable domain is DVKVTQSSRYLVKRTGEKVFLECVQDMDHENMFWYRQDPGLGLRLIYFSYDVKMKEKGDIPEGYSVSREKKERFSLILESASTNQTSMYLCASSSGGAGTDTQYFGPGTRLTVL.

This chain uses TRBV12-3 or TRBV12-4 with TRBJ1-5; maybe TRBD1 (5 bases). Trimming cost V 8 bases and J 3 bases, with 11 bases left between them. There are 13 residues in the CDR3. CDR3 sequence reads: CASQRGSNQPQHF. CDR3 coding DNA: TGTGCCAGCCAAAGGGGCTCCAATCAGCCCCAGCATTTT.

The CDR3 is CASSAPSLAGGTDTQYF. The CDR3 bases are TGTGCCAGCAGCGCGCCGTCACTAGCGGGGGGGACAGATACGCAGTATTTT. The genes are TRBV7-9 and TRBJ2-3, with 13 bases fitting TRBD2. After removal of 5 bases from V and 3 bases from J, the junction contained 8 bases not matched to a gene. The germline CDR1 and CDR2 sequences are SEHNR and FQNEAQ (reference sequence). The CDR3 is 17 amino acids.

The chain is built from TRBV15 and TRBJ2-1; a possible D gene is TRBD2 (5 bases). V was cut by 4 bases and J by 8 bases, with 18 bases left in between. The CDR3 totals 15 residues. The germline V gene has CDR1 LNHNV and CDR2 YYDKDF (reference sequence). CDR3 nucleotides: TGTGCCACCAGCATACCAGCCGGAGGACCGCATGAGCAGTTCTTC. Translated, it gives CATSIPAGGPHEQFF.

The V call is TRBV7-9, the J call TRBJ1-4; 7 positions agree with TRBD1. The CDR3 totals 15 residues. CDR1 and CDR2 (germline): SEHNR, FQNEAQ (reference sequence). V trimming: 1 base; J trimming: 3 bases; junction bases outside the gene matches: 2. Written as DNA, the CDR3 is TGTGCCAGCAGCTTAGGTGGGACAGCTAATGAAAAACTGTTTTTT. Translating it yields CASSLGGTANEKLFF.